The rows below give T cell receptor beta chains drawn from one sample of a study of shared clonotypes between healthy human individuals. Data came from immunoSEQ multiplex PCR; TCRdb stores just in-frame clones and leaves some out. The sample has about 1,800,000 clones, roughly 95% seen once; the top ten hold 0.9% to 1.5%. Sequences were obtained from naive CD8+ T cells sorted from blood. All receptors derive from a man aged 18 to 30 in good health. Both conserved end residues are part of each CDR3. The D gene is left open where the match is weak. A clone size is listed for some rows: how often the clone was seen (once, few, many), or a class if it is expanded.

size | D | V | CDR3
once | - | TRBV7-9 | CASSLFGHTNEQFF
- | TRBD2 | TRBV5-6 | CASSLEVRGGIAKNIQYF
- | TRBD1 | TRBV7-6 | CAAGGVKLFF
- | TRBD1 | TRBV5-4 | CASGPPRTGGRDTQYF
- | - | TRBV7-9 | CASSLGFDGLGHGYTF
many | TRBD2 | TRBV27 | CASSLAGGPGTGELFF
- | - | TRBV6-5 | CASEPRAPNYEQYF
- | TRBD2 | TRBV5-5 | CASSSGLAGANTGELFF
- | - | TRBV10-2 | CASSPDISSYEQYF
once | - | TRBV21-1 | CASSKVRGWGAVNTEAFF
- | TRBD1 | TRBV7-6 | CASSLGGQIQETQYF
- | - | TRBV4-2 | CASSLSADGYSNQPQHF
- | - | TRBV19 | CASSIDSEETQYF
- | - | TRBV5-1 | CASIVEEEGIRKNNQPQHF
- | - | TRBV7-6 | CASSYRGGYEQYF
- | TRBD2 | TRBV13 | CASRISGSDYEQYF
- | - | TRBV9 | CASSGPRQNEQYF
- | - | TRBV19 | CASRTVVNTEAFF
once | - | TRBV25-1 | CASSESYGNQPQHF
- | - | TRBV5-1 | CASSYMLERGDTQYF
- | - | TRBV27 | CASSLRDGNQPQHF
- | - | TRBV13 | CASSSQGVNEQFF
- | - | TRBV6-5 | CASSYSGPLNYGYTF
- | TRBD1 | TRBV2 | CASSEAPGQGANSPLHF
- | - | TRBV6-1 | CASSVYSFNQPQHF
- | TRBD2 | TRBV7-8 | CASRPWGGGSIIHYNEQFF
- | - | TRBV27 | CASSPLTGEGPSYEQYF
- | - | TRBV7-2 | CASSLGLIGNQPQHF
- | TRBD1 | TRBV23-1 | CASSLPGQGGYGYTF
- | - | TRBV29-1 | CSVPEQFF
- | - | TRBV14 | CASSTYRGTEAFF
- | - | TRBV28 | CASSARGSSYEQYF
once | - | TRBV19 | CASSIAGEHSYEQYF
once | - | TRBV30 | CAWTEASYGYTF
- | - | TRBV19 | CASTQGSTGSFDTQYF
- | - | TRBV5-1 | CASSKRGFVDEQFF
- | - | TRBV19 | CASSIQENTGELFF
- | TRBD2 | TRBV4-3 | CASSQDTGTSGSYEQFF
- | - | TRBV7-9 | CASSLADGENTGELFF
once | - | TRBV4-1 | CASSQEVPPPYEQYF
- | - | TRBV6-4 | CASSAVRGTYEQYF
- | - | TRBV6-1 | CASSDEAGDTEAFF
- | - | TRBV6-6 | CASSYGLGYEQYF
- | TRBD1 | TRBV5-1 | CASSSDRGGNEQFF
- | TRBD2 | TRBV10-2 | CASSDGTSGDPYQETQYF
- | TRBD1 | TRBV27 | CASSLSDRVFTGANVLTF
- | TRBD1 | TRBV7-2 | CASSLELTGANYEQYF
- | - | TRBV5-6 | CASSKGYEQYF
- | - | TRBV25-1 | CASSAGHLYEQYF